Listed below are T cell receptor beta chains from one sample, sequenced in a study of shared clonotypes between healthy human individuals. The data were produced by immunoSEQ multiplex PCR, yet TCRdb's version contains in-frame clones alone and is incomplete. The sample carries over 950,000 clones, approximately 77% recorded once. The specimen sequenced was memory CD4+ T cells from PBMCs. The receptors derive from a man aged 18 to 30 in good health. Some clones in this sample may be carry-over from other donors' samples. Each CDR3 is given with its conserved first and last residue. A D gene is named only where the DNA matches it firmly. Size is stated for part of the rows, as once, few or many counts, or as a class when the clone is expanded.

V: TRBV9
size: .
J: TRBJ2-5
length: 14
D: .
CDR3: CASSHSSGKETQYF
DNA: TGTGCCAGCAGCCACTCGTCAGGGAAAGAGACCCAGTACTTC

V: TRBV4-3
size: .
J: TRBJ2-3
length: 19
D: TRBD2
CDR3: CASSQDLASWREFPDTQYF
DNA: TGCGCCAGCAGCCAAGATCTCGCTTCATGGCGGGAGTTCCCAGATACGCAGTATTTT

V: TRBV28
size: .
J: TRBJ1-2
length: 16
D: .
CDR3: CASSLPQESLTYGYTF
DNA: TGTGCCAGCAGTTTACCCCAGGAGTCGCTTACCTATGGCTACACCTTC

V: TRBV4-2
size: few
J: TRBJ1-3
length: 14
D: TRBD1
CDR3: CASKTGGSGNTIYF
DNA: TGTGCCAGCAAGACAGGGGGCTCTGGAAACACCATATATTTT

V: TRBV6-5
size: .
J: TRBJ1-1
length: 13
D: .
CDR3: CASSQGRATEAFF
DNA: TGTGCCAGCAGTCAGGGCAGGGCGACTGAAGCTTTCTTT

V: TRBV18
size: few
J: TRBJ1-2
length: 18
D: .
CDR3: CASSPTGPVVGANYGYTF
DNA: TGTGCCAGCTCACCCACCGGGCCCGTTGTGGGGGCAAACTATGGCTACACCTTC

V: TRBV29-1
size: .
J: TRBJ1-1
length: 15
D: .
CDR3: CSVSPSGSRTTEAFF
DNA: TGCAGCGTCTCACCCTCAGGGTCCCGAACCACTGAAGCTTTCTTT

V: TRBV7-8
size: .
J: TRBJ2-1
length: 16
D: .
CDR3: CASSPRLVSSYNEQFF
DNA: TGTGCCAGCAGCCCACGGCTGGTTAGCTCCTACAATGAGCAGTTCTTC

V: TRBV5-1
size: .
J: TRBJ2-6
length: 17
D: TRBD2
CDR3: CASSPRPAGGGANVLTF
DNA: TGCGCCAGCAGCCCAAGACCAGCGGGAGGCGGGGCCAACGTCCTGACTTTC

V: TRBV11-2
size: .
J: TRBJ2-2
length: 14
D: .
CDR3: CASSLEWTAGELFF
DNA: TGTGCCAGCAGCTTAGAGTGGACAGCCGGGGAGCTGTTTTTT

V: TRBV11-2
size: .
J: TRBJ2-5
length: 14
D: .
CDR3: CASSLSAKIKTQYF
DNA: TGTGCCAGCAGCTTATCAGCGAAAATAAAGACCCAGTACTTC

V: TRBV29-1
size: .
J: TRBJ1-3
length: 17
D: .
CDR3: CSVEDFRELGSGNTIYF
DNA: TGCAGCGTTGAAGATTTTCGGGAATTGGGCTCTGGAAACACCATATATTTT

V: TRBV7-6
size: .
J: TRBJ1-3
length: 15
D: .
CDR3: CASSLAPNSGNTIYF
DNA: TGTGCCAGCAGCTTGGCCCCGAACAGTGGAAACACCATATATTTT

V: TRBV4-2
size: .
J: TRBJ2-2
length: 16
D: .
CDR3: CASSQDFGRATGELFF
DNA: TGTGCCAGCAGCCAAGATTTCGGCAGGGCCACCGGGGAGCTGTTTTTT

V: TRBV14
size: .
J: TRBJ1-2
length: 12
D: .
CDR3: CASSQETYRYTF
DNA: TGTGCCAGCAGCCAAGAGACCTACCGCTACACCTTC

V: TRBV27
size: .
J: TRBJ2-3
length: 13
D: .
CDR3: CASSDTSTDTQYF
DNA: TGTGCCAGCAGTGACACTAGCACAGATACGCAGTATTTT

V: TRBV5-1
size: .
J: TRBJ2-3
length: 19
D: TRBD2
CDR3: CASSSGLAGGPPGTDTQYF
DNA: TGCGCCAGCAGCTCCGGACTAGCGGGAGGGCCCCCAGGCACAGATACGCAGTATTTT

V: TRBV29-1
size: .
J: TRBJ2-3
length: 16
D: .
CDR3: CSVGLAGTSRTDTQYF
DNA: TGCAGCGTCGGGCTCGCGGGAACCTCGCGCACAGATACGCAGTATTTT

V: TRBV5-4
size: .
J: TRBJ2-7
length: 15
D: TRBD2
CDR3: CASSPTSGRAYEQYF
DNA: TGTGCCAGCAGCCCGACTAGCGGGAGAGCTTACGAGCAGTACTTC

V: TRBV10-2
size: .
J: TRBJ2-5
length: 13
D: .
CDR3: CASSGPKAETQYF
DNA: TGCGCCAGCAGTGGACCCAAGGCTGAGACCCAGTACTTC

V: TRBV7-2
size: .
J: TRBJ1-2
length: 14
D: .
CDR3: CASSLDVGSYGYTF
DNA: TGTGCCAGCAGCTTAGATGTAGGGAGCTATGGCTACACCTTC

V: TRBV4-1
size: once
J: TRBJ2-1
length: 16
D: TRBD2
CDR3: CASSQPLAGVVNEQFF
DNA: TGCGCCAGCAGCCAACCCCTAGCGGGAGTTGTTAATGAGCAGTTCTTC

V: TRBV5-1
size: .
J: TRBJ2-3
length: 15
D: .
CDR3: CASSSKAGSTDTQYF
DNA: TGCGCCAGCAGTAGTAAGGCAGGCTCCACAGATACGCAGTATTTT